The rows below give T cell receptor beta chains drawn from one sample of a study of blood T cell repertoires in COVID-19. TCRdb keeps only in-frame clones here, not all; method: immunoSEQ multiplex PCR. The data contain some 150,000 clones, about 86% of them seen just once; the ten biggest clones take up 8% to 9.5%. The specimen sequenced was peripheral blood. The receptors come from a woman between 55 and 75 years old with active or convalescent COVID-19. CDR3s include the opening cysteine and the closing phenylalanine or tryptophan. A D gene is named only where the DNA matches it firmly. Size is stated for part of the rows, as once, few or many counts, or as a class when the clone is expanded.

J | size | V | D | CDR3 | DNA
TRBJ1-1 | . | TRBV5-6 | . | CASSLGGRNTEAFF | TGTGCCAGCAGCCTGGGAGGGAGGAACACTGAAGCTTTCTTT
TRBJ1-2 | few | TRBV29-1 | . | CSVQSLSGLNYGYTF | TGCAGCGTCCAGTCATTGTCAGGGCTTAACTATGGCTACACCTTC
TRBJ1-1 | . | TRBV20-1 | . | CSASLTGAIMNTEAFF | TGCAGTGCTAGTTTAACAGGAGCTATTATGAACACTGAAGCTTTCTTT
TRBJ2-2 | . | TRBV7-8 | TRBD2 | CASSFSILAGRKNTGELFF | TGTGCCAGCAGCTTCTCGATACTAGCGGGACGTAAGAACACCGGGGAGCTGTTTTTT
TRBJ1-6 | . | TRBV4-2 | TRBD1 | CASSLEPGQLNSPLHF | TGTGCCAGCAGCCTAGAACCGGGACAGCTTAATTCACCCCTCCACTTT
TRBJ1-1 | . | TRBV19 | . | CASSIVGGNTEAFF | TGTGCCAGTAGTATAGTAGGCGGGAACACTGAAGCTTTCTTT
TRBJ1-3 | . | TRBV30 | . | CAWEQGRNTIYF | TGTGCCTGGGAACAGGGTAGAAACACCATATATTTT
TRBJ2-7 | . | TRBV2 | . | CASSAAESYEQYF | TGTGCCAGCAGTGCGGCGGAAAGCTACGAGCAGTACTTC
TRBJ1-1 | . | TRBV29-1 | . | CSVDGFGGTEAFF | TGCAGCGTTGATGGGTTCGGAGGGACTGAAGCTTTCTTT
TRBJ2-3 | . | TRBV19 | . | CASSIPEADTQYF | TGTGCCAGTAGTATACCGGAGGCAGATACGCAGTATTTT
TRBJ1-1 | . | TRBV10-3 | . | CAISESNGVEAFF | TGTGCCATCAGTGAGTCGAACGGAGTTGAAGCTTTCTTT
TRBJ2-3 | . | TRBV6-9 | TRBD2 | CASSHSGGNTDTQYF | TGTGCCAGCAGCCATAGCGGGGGTAACACAGATACGCAGTATTTT
TRBJ1-4 | . | TRBV28 | . | CASHPHEGVLWGGSF | TGTGCCAGCCACCCACACGAAGGGGTTTTGTGGGGTGGAAGTTTT
TRBJ2-3 | . | TRBV4-2 | TRBD2 | CASSQENLGGGPTDTQYF | TGTGCCAGCAGCCAAGAAAACCTCGGCGGGGGGCCCACAGATACGCAGTATTTT
TRBJ1-4 | . | TRBV7-9 | . | CASSGGYGYDEKLFF | TGTGCCAGCAGCGGGGGGTACGGATATGATGAAAAACTGTTTTTT
TRBJ2-6 | . | TRBV7-9 | TRBD1 | CASSPRDSFLPGANVLTF | TGTGCCAGCAGCCCCAGGGACAGCTTTTTGCCTGGGGCCAACGTCCTGACTTTC
TRBJ2-7 | . | TRBV19 | TRBD2 | CASSPTGLAGNEQYF | TGTGCCAGTAGCCCAACGGGACTAGCGGGAAACGAGCAGTACTTC
TRBJ1-2 | . | TRBV28 | . | CASSTGRRLYGYTF | TGTGCCAGCAGTACAGGGCGAAGGCTTTATGGCTACACCTTC